Detailed here is one T cell receptor beta chain. Its target is unknown. This sample was taken from a study of cytomegalovirus exposure and HLA in healthy donors. About the research overall: Genotyping of 430 or so donors showed that over 80% belonged to the Caucasian-associated ancestry cluster.

The study, taken as a whole, reports: It was confirmed in vitro that a few of the CMV-associated chains were specific for CMV antigens. A later look showed TCR association rates differing by HLA locus, highest for DRB1 and lowest for HLA-C.

The V gene's germline CDR1 is SGHKS and CDR2 YYEKEE (reference sequence). The CDR3 has 15 residues. V was pared by 4 bases and J by 5 bases, with 8 bases of the junction left unmatched. The PCR contained 60 Vbeta and 13 Jbeta primers. The assay was immunoSEQ multiplex PCR, and TCRdb's table has in-frame clones only and misses some. This table holds roughly 140,000 clones, 55% to 70% found once. Sequences were obtained from PBMCs. The chain couples TRBV5-5 to TRBJ2-5; 10 positions match TRBD2. The receptor was derived from a woman aged 25 to 39 in good health and CMV-seropositive. DNA of the CDR3: TGTGCCAGCAGCCCATTAGCGGGGGGCGGGGAGACCCAGTACTTC. Residues: CASSPLAGGGETQYF.